This TCR beta chain was recorded in a study of post-analysis software for immune sequencing data. Included in the TCR beta cDNA libraries were unique molecular identifiers. TCRdb re-analysed the PCR reads in MiXCR, keeping a single row per CDR3 protein. The table includes hundreds of thousands of distinct CDR3 sequences, approximately 30% detected once. The sequence came from a girl aged 10-17 years with multiple sclerosis. The sample was blood.

CDR3 amino acids: CASSYDSPYEQYF. CDR3 coding DNA: TGTGCCAGCAGTTACGACTCGCCCTACGAGCAGTACTTC. The chain couples TRBV12-3 or TRBV12-4 to TRBJ2-4; D remains ambiguous. Matching the DNA end better, TRBJ2-7 makes the J call doubtful. The CDR3 extends over 13 amino acids.